One sample yielded the 29 T cell receptor beta chains listed below, sequenced in a study of human T cells and chemical hapten exposure. Documented time point: patch test 1, 2 weeks after DPC sensitization. Treatment of the sample: therapeutic diphenylcyclopropenone sensitization with weekly scalp DPC. A single record per CDR3 protein comes from TCRdb applying MiXCR to the RACE reads. The sample carries 60,000 to 80,000 distinct CDR3 sequences, approximately 29% recorded once. The sample consisted of whole blood, taken in connection with sensitization to the hapten diphenylcyclopropenone (DPC). All receptors derive from a man aged 40-55 years with alopecia areata. Some clones in this sample may be carry-over from other donors' samples.

This clonotype was detected only a few times. The J gene is TRBJ2-6, the V gene TRBV14; D is perhaps TRBD2 (5 bases). V lost 1 base to trimming and J lost 1 base, with 8 bases between them. The germline V gene encodes CDR1 SGHDN and CDR2 FVKESK. The CDR3 loop spans 16 amino acids. The CDR3 region is CASSQGGYSGANVLTF. Written as DNA, the CDR3 is TGTGCCAGCAGCCAAGGAGGGTATTCTGGGGCCAACGTCCTGACTTTC.

This clonotype was detected a few times. This chain connects TRBV20-1 to TRBJ2-3; D ambiguous. CDR3 length: 15 residues. The germline V gene has CDR1 DFQATT and CDR2 SNEGSKA (reference sequence). Trimming pared 0 bases from V and 2 bases from J, leaving 12 bases between. CDR3 loop: CSARDSRSPTDTQYF. The CDR3 DNA sequence: TGCAGTGCTAGAGATTCCAGGAGCCCCACAGATACGCAGTATTTT.

The chain has TRBV19 and TRBJ2-1; 9 nucleotides match TRBD1. The CDR3 runs 16 residues. The junction had 6 bases not matched to a gene; V was cut back by 4 bases and J by 2 bases. Per germline, CDR1 LNHDA and CDR2 SQIVND (reference sequence). CDR3 protein: CASSKDRGSPYNEQFF. CDR3 DNA sequence: TGTGCCAGTAGTAAAGACAGGGGGAGCCCCTACAATGAGCAGTTCTTC.

This clonotype has only a few counts. The chain combines TRBV12-3 or TRBV12-4 with TRBJ1-1, with D unclear. This CDR3 region has 13 residues. Trimming left V 5 bases short and J 7 bases short, with 14 bases between. CDR3 sequence: CASSDERPDEAFF. The CDR3 DNA sequence: TGTGCCAGCAGTGACGAGAGGCCAGATGAAGCTTTCTTT.

This clonotype was seen more than once but under ten times. The chain is built from TRBV6-6 and TRBJ1-4; D not resolved. CDR1 MNHNY and CDR2 SVGAGI come from the germline V gene (reference sequence). V was cut by 2 bases and J by 8 bases, with 9 bases left in between. The CDR3 consists of 13 residues. CDR3 region: CASSYEGYEKLFF. CDR3 DNA: TGTGCCAGCAGTTACGAGGGATACGAAAAACTGTTTTTT.

Written as DNA, the CDR3 is TGTGCCATCAGTGAGTGGAGGGGTAGGGGCAATCAGCCCCAGCATTTT. Translated, it gives CAISEWRGRGNQPQHF. The rearrangement uses TRBV10-3 and TRBJ1-5, with a tentative D call TRBD1 (5 bases). Trimming shortened V by 1 base and J by 2 bases, and 12 bases separated the two germline ends. The germline CDR1 and CDR2 sequences are ENHRY and SYGVKD. The CDR3 runs 16 residues.

In its sample, this clonotype was seen a few times. This chain uses TRBV5-1 with TRBJ2-3; TRBD2 agrees at 11 bases. Germline CDR1 is SGHRS and CDR2 is YFSETQ. J lost 6 bases, V lost 0 bases, and 3 bases had no gene match. CDR3 length: 15 amino acids. The CDR3 protein is CASSLELAGVDTQYF. As DNA, the CDR3 is TGCGCCAGCAGCTTGGAACTAGCGGGAGTGGATACGCAGTATTTT.

The chain is built from TRBV15 and TRBJ2-3, with 9 bases that match TRBD2. Germline CDR1 reads LNHNV; CDR2 reads YYDKDF (reference sequence). The J segment lost 0 bases and the V segment lost 8 bases, leaving 9 bases of the junction unmatched. The CDR3 extends over 16 amino acids. The DNA for the CDR3 is TGTGCCACCCAGGCCGGGACTAGCCGCAGCACAGATACGCAGTATTTT. Translation: CATQAGTSRSTDTQYF.

This clonotype showed up just a few times. V is TRBV5-1 and J is TRBJ2-7; the D gene could be TRBD1 or TRBD2 (5 bases each). V lost 4 bases and J 12 bases, leaving 17 bases between the germline ends. The CDR3 is 12 amino acids. CDR1 is SGHRS and CDR2 is YFSETQ in the germline V gene. In DNA form, the CDR3 reads TGCGCCAGCAGCCAAGGGACGGTCGACTGGTACTTC. Translated, it gives CASSQGTVDWYF.

This clonotype was seen more than once but under ten times. J is TRBJ2-1 and V is TRBV28; 8 bases align to TRBD1. Germline CDR1 MDHEN, CDR2 SYDVKM. The CDR3 loop spans 15 amino acids. J lost 3 bases, V lost 0 bases, and 1 base had no gene match. The CDR3: CASSLWGTGYNEQFF. CDR3 coding DNA: TGTGCCAGCAGTTTATGGGGGACAGGCTACAATGAGCAGTTCTTC.

This clonotype came up a few times. The rearrangement links TRBV29-1 to TRBJ1-2; D gene ambiguous. The CDR3 is 13 amino acids. Germline values: CDR1 SQVTM, CDR2 ANQGSEA. Trimming took off 1 base at V and 3 bases at J, with 9 bases between the two ends. The CDR3 region is CSVEGDIDYGYTF. The CDR3 DNA follows: TGCAGCGTTGAAGGAGACATCGACTATGGCTACACCTTC.

The chain joins TRBV20-1 to TRBJ2-7; D could derive from TRBD1 or TRBD2 (5 bases each). V was clipped by 4 bases and J by 4 bases, with 11 bases between them. CDR1 DFQATT and CDR2 SNEGSKA come from the germline V gene (reference sequence). There are 12 residues in the CDR3. The CDR3 sequence: CSAKGTPYEQYF. CDR3 DNA: TGCAGTGCTAAGGGGACGCCATACGAGCAGTACTTC.

This clonotype was recorded a few times. The rearrangement links TRBV12-3 or TRBV12-4 to TRBJ2-1, with 7 positions matching TRBD1. The CDR3 is 15 amino acids. V trimming: 6 bases; J trimming: 9 bases; junction bases outside the gene matches: 14. CDR3 DNA sequence: TGTGCCAGCAGGCCAAACAGGGGTACTAGTGGTGAGCAGTTCTTC. This codes for CASRPNRGTSGEQFF.

The CDR3 DNA sequence: TGTGCCAGCAGCCAGAGTTTGGGACTTGGGGAAAACACCATATATTTT. Its protein is CASSQSLGLGENTIYF. V and J are TRBV3-1 and TRBJ1-3, with a tentative D call TRBD1 (5 bases). Germline assignment: CDR1 LGHDT and CDR2 YNNKEL (reference sequence). V lost 3 bases, J lost 6 bases, and 18 bases lay in between. The CDR3 extends over 16 amino acids.

CDR3 protein: CASSLIAGVAYEQYF. CDR3 DNA sequence: TGTGCCAGCAGTCTCATAGCGGGGGTTGCCTACGAGCAGTACTTC. This chain connects TRBV28 to TRBJ2-7; 9 bases map to TRBD2. The CDR3 consists of 15 residues. The germline V gene has CDR1 MDHEN and CDR2 SYDVKM. J gave up 2 bases and V 5 bases, and 7 bases lay outside the gene matches.

The V gene is TRBV7-9, the J gene TRBJ2-7, with D perhaps TRBD1 or TRBD2 (5 bases each). V was trimmed by 3 bases and J by 11 bases, leaving 11 bases between them. Germline CDR1 SEHNR, CDR2 FQNEAQ (reference sequence). The CDR3 extends over 11 amino acids. In nucleotides, the CDR3 is TGTGCCAGCAGCTTCACCGGGACCGAGTACTTC. Its protein product is CASSFTGTEYF. Variable domain in full (rest from reference TRBV7-9 and TRBJ2-7): DTGVSQNPRHKITKRGQNVTFRCDPISEHNRLYWYRQTLGQGPEFLTYFQNEAQLEKSRLLSDRFSAERPKGSFSTLEIQRTEQGDSAMYLCASSFTGTEYFGPGTRLTVT.

There are a few counts of this clonotype. V is TRBV6-5 and J is TRBJ1-3; weak D call: TRBD1 (5 bases). Trimming took 5 bases from V and 0 from J, leaving 14 bases between them. Germline V lookup: CDR1 MNHEY, CDR2 SVGAGI. This CDR3 has 16 amino acids. This chain's CDR3 is CASSRTRDASGNTIYF. DNA for the CDR3: TGTGCCAGCAGTAGAACACGGGACGCCTCTGGAAACACCATATATTTT.

The chain has TRBV5-1 and TRBJ2-1, with 14 bases identical to TRBD2. The CDR3 totals 16 residues. Germline V gene data show CDR1 as SGHRS and CDR2 as YFSETQ. V gave up 6 bases and J gave up 9 bases; unmatched junction bases: 11. CDR3 nucleotides: TGCGCCAGCACCGGGAGGACTAGCGGGAGGCTGGGTGAGCAGTTCTTC. Translated, it gives CASTGRTSGRLGEQFF.

J is TRBJ1-1 and V is TRBV12-3 or TRBV12-4; 7 nucleotides match TRBD1. There are 13 residues in the CDR3. With V trimmed by 5 bases and J by 9 bases, 9 bases remained unmatched. The CDR3 nucleotides read TGTGCCAGCAGTCCGGGACAGAGAACCCAAGCTTTCTTT. It yields the protein CASSPGQRTQAFF.

The chain is built from TRBV7-3 and TRBJ2-1, with D hard to call. Germline V gene sequence: CDR1 SGHTA, CDR2 FQGTGA. The CDR3 extends over 14 amino acids. Trimming cost V 5 bases and J 5 bases, with 13 bases left between them. DNA of the CDR3: TGTGCCAGCAGCCCCCGAGGACGGAACAATGAGCAGTTCTTC. It encodes CASSPRGRNNEQFF.

The sample holds a few counts of this clonotype. This sequence joins TRBV5-6 and TRBJ2-3, with D possibly called TRBD1 or TRBD2 (5 bases each). The CDR3 is made up of 17 amino acids. V gave up 2 bases and J gave up 2 bases, with 18 bases separating them. Germline-derived CDR1 and CDR2 are SGHDT and YYEEEE. The CDR3 nucleotides read TGTGCCAGCAGCTTCGGGGCGTGGAGCGGAACCACAGATACGCAGTATTTT. It codes for CASSFGAWSGTTDTQYF.

The chain combines TRBV4-2 with TRBJ1-5; TRBD1 matches 7 bases. CDR3 length: 18 amino acids. The germline gives CDR1 LGHNA, CDR2 YNFKEQ. V was pared by 3 bases and J by 2 bases, with 13 bases of the junction left unmatched. The CDR3 DNA reads TGTGCCAGCAGCCAGGGTACAGGGGTAAGTGGAGGCAATCAGCCCCAGCATTTT. It yields the protein CASSQGTGVSGGNQPQHF.

The V and J genes are TRBV12-3 or TRBV12-4 and TRBJ1-1; 7 bases match TRBD1. The CDR3 is 14 residues long. V was clipped by 5 bases and J by 3 bases; unmatched bases: 6. The CDR3 spells CASSRDSRHTEAFF. CDR3 DNA sequence: TGTGCCAGCAGTCGGGACAGCCGACACACTGAAGCTTTCTTT.

This clonotype turned up a few times. The chain has TRBV7-8 and TRBJ1-4; D is unresolved. Germline CDR1 is SGHVS and CDR2 is FQNEAQ. This CDR3 contains 13 residues. V was trimmed by 9 bases and J by 2 bases, leaving 10 bases between them. The CDR3 spells CARLFLTNEKLFF. The CDR3 coding sequence is TGTGCCAGGCTATTCCTGACTAATGAAAAACTGTTTTTT.

This rearrangement joins TRBV6-1 to TRBJ2-7, with a possible D match to TRBD1 (5 bases). Trimming pared 5 bases from V and 7 bases from J, leaving 21 bases between. Looked up from germline, CDR1 is MNHNS and CDR2 is SASEGT. The CDR3 covers 15 residues. CDR3 residues: CASSPGDSHYEEQYF. Here the CDR3 DNA reads TGTGCCAGCAGTCCTGGAGACAGTCACTACGAGGAGCAGTACTTC.

This clonotype was seen ten or more times. V gene TRBV12-3 or TRBV12-4 combines with J gene TRBJ2-6; D is unresolved. The V end lost 6 bases, the J end lost 1 base, and 4 bases lay between the germline ends. This CDR3 region has 13 residues. CDR3 protein: CASRKSGANVLTF. In DNA, the CDR3 is TGTGCCAGCAGGAAGTCTGGGGCCAACGTCCTGACTTTC.

The chain carries TRBV3-1 and TRBJ2-6; 7 nucleotides line up with TRBD1. V lost 4 bases and J lost 0; bases outside the gene matches: 6. This CDR3 comprises 17 residues. Germline CDR1 LGHDT, CDR2 YNNKEL (reference sequence). The CDR3 spells CASSPRTGLSGANVLTF. The CDR3, as DNA: TGTGCCAGCAGCCCCCGGACAGGTCTCTCTGGGGCCAACGTCCTGACTTTC.

This clonotype has only a few counts. V and J are TRBV12-3 or TRBV12-4 and TRBJ1-5, with D unresolved. The CDR3 loop spans 14 amino acids. With 5 bases removed from V and 4 bases from J, the gap between germline ends came to 12 bases. In DNA form, the CDR3 reads TGTGCCAGCAGTCTGGTGGACGGAAATCAGCCCCAGCATTTT. Its translation: CASSLVDGNQPQHF.

V usage is TRBV7-9 and J usage is TRBJ1-1, with D perhaps matching TRBD1 (5 bases). The ends were cut back, 5 bases at V and 4 bases at J, with 11 bases in the middle. Germline lookup yields CDR1 SEHNR and CDR2 FQNEAQ (reference sequence). CDR3 length: 13 amino acids. The CDR3 nucleotides are TGTGCCAGCAGCCCCGAGGGGCTCACTGAAGCTTTCTTT. Translating gives CASSPEGLTEAFF.